The clone carrying this T cell receptor (beta chain) came up many times. Sample barcodes and UMIs were carried by the TCR alpha and TCR beta cDNA libraries that 5'RACE generated with constant-segment primers. TCRdb analysed the 5' RACE reads with MiXCR anew, one entry per CDR3 protein. The sample contains tens of thousands of distinct CDR3 sequences, 7.3% of which appear only once. Per germline, CDR1 MNHEY and CDR2 SVGAGI. The length of the CDR3 is 17 residues. V lost 5 bases and J lost 1; bases outside the gene matches: 11. This sample is part of a study of T-cell memory formation after mild COVID-19.

The rearrangement joins TRBV6-5 to TRBJ2-3, with TRBD2 matching over 8 bases. Material: PBMCs or a T cell subset sorted from them (not recorded which). The clonotype comes from a man between 18 and 29 years old who had mild COVID-19 (a few samples of this study predate the infection). Cell type and time point are not known. The CDR3 bases are TGTGCCAGCAGTCGTCCCCTGGGAGCGGGGGGCACAGATACGCAGTATTTT. Its translation: CASSRPLGAGGTDTQYF.